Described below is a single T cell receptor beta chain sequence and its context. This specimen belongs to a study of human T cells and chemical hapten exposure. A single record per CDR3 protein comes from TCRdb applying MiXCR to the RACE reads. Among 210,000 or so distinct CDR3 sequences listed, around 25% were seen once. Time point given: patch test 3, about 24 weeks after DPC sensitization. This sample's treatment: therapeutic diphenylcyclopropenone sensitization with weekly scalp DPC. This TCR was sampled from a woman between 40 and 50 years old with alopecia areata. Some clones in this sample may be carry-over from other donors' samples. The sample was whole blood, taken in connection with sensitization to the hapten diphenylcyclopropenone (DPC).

Here the CDR3 reads CSARTGPSTDTQYF. CDR3 bases: TGCAGTGCGCGGACAGGGCCTAGCACAGATACGCAGTATTTT. The chain combines TRBV20-1 with TRBJ2-3, with TRBD1 matching 8 bases. Germline V gene data show CDR1 as DFQATT and CDR2 as SNEGSKA (reference sequence). The junction had 5 bases not matched to a gene; V was cut back by 6 bases and J by 0 bases. CDR3 length: 14 residues.